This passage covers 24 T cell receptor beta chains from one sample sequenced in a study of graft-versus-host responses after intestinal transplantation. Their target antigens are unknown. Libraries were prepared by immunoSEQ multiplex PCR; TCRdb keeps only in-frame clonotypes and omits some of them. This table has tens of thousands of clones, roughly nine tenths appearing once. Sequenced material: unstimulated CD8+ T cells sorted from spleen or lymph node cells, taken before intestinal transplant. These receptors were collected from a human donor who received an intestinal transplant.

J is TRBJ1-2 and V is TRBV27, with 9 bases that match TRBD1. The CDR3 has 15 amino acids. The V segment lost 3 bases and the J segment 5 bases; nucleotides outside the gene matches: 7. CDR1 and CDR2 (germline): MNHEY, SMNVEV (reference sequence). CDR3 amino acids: CASSFSGTGQYGYTF. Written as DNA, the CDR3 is TGTGCCAGCAGTTTTTCCGGGACAGGGCAATATGGCTACACCTTC.

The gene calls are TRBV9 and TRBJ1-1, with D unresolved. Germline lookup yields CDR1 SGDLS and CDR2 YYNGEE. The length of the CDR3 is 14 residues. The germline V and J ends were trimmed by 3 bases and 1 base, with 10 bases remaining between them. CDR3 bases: TGTGCCAGCAGCGGCCGAGAGGGGAACACTGAAGCTTTCTTT. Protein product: CASSGREGNTEAFF.

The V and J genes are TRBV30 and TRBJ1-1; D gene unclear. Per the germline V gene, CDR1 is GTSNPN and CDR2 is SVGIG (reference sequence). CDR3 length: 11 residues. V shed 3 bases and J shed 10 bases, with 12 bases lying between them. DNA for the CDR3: TGTGCCTGGAGGGGAGGGCTCACAGCTTTCTTT. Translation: CAWRGGLTAFF.

The CDR3 bases are TGTGCCAGCTCATCTAACCCGGGATCTAGCAATCAGCCCCAGCATTTT. Translation gives CASSSNPGSSNQPQHF. V and J are TRBV18 and TRBJ1-5; unclear D gene. Germline V CDR1 and CDR2: KGHSH, LQKENI. The CDR3 sequence is 16 residues long. Trimming left V 5 bases short and J 0 bases short, with 14 bases between.

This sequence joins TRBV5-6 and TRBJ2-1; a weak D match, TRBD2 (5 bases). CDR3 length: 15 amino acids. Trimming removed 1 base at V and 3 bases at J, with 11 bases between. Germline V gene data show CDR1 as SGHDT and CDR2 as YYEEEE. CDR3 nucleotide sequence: TGTGCCAGCAGCTTGAGACTACCGAGCTACAATGAGCAGTTCTTC. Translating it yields CASSLRLPSYNEQFF.

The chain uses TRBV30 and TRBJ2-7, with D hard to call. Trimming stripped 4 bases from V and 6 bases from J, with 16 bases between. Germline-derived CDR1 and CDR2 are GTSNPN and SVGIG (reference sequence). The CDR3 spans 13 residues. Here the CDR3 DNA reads TGTGCCTGGACCCCCCTCCCGGGTGGCGAGCAGTACTTC. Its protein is CAWTPLPGGEQYF.

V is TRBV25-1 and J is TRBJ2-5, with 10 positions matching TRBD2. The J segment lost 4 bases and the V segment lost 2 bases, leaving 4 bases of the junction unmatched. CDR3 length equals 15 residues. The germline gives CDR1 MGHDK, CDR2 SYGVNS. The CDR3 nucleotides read TGTGCCAGCAGTGAAGCACTAGCGGGGTTAGAGACCCAGTACTTC. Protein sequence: CASSEALAGLETQYF.

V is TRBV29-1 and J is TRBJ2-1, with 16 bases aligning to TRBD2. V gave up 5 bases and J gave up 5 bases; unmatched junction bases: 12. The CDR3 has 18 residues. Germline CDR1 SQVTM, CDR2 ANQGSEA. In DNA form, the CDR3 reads TGCAGCGTTCACCGGGGGACTAGCGGGGGGGGTATGGACAATGAGCAGTTCTTC. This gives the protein CSVHRGTSGGGMDNEQFF.

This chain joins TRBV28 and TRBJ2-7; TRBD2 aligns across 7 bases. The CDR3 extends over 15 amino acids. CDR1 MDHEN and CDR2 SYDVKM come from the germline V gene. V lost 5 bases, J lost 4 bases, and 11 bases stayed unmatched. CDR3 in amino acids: CASSPRLGGWYEQYF. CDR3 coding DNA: TGTGCCAGCAGTCCCCGGTTGGGGGGGTGGTACGAGCAGTACTTC.

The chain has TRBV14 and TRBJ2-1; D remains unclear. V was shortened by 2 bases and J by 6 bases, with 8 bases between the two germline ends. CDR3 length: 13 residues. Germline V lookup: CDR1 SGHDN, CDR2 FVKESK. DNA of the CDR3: TGTGCCAGCAGCCAAATCCCGGGCAATGAGCAGTTCTTC. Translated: CASSQIPGNEQFF. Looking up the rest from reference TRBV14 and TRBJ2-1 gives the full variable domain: EAGVTQFPSHSVIEKGQTVTLRCDPISGHDNLYWYRRVMGKEIKFLLHFVKESKQDESGMPNNRFLAERTGGTYSTLKVQPAELEDSGVYFCASSQIPGNEQFFGPGTRLTVL.

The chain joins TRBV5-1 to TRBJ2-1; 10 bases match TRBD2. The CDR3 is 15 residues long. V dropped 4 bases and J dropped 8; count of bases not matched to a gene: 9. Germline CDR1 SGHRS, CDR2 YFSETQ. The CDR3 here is CASSPAGGPIHEQFF. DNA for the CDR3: TGCGCCAGCAGCCCAGCGGGAGGGCCAATCCATGAGCAGTTCTTC.

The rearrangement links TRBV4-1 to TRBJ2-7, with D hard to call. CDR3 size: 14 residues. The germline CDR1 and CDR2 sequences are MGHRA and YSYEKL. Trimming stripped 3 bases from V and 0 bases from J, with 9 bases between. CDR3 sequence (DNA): TGCGCCAGCAGCCATATGACAATCTCCTACGAGCAGTACTTC. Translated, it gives CASSHMTISYEQYF.

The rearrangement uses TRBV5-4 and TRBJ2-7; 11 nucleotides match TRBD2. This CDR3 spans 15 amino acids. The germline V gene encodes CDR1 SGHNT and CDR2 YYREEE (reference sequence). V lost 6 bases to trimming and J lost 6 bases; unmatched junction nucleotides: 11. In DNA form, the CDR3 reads TGTGCCAGCACTCTTTCGACTAGCGGGAACGGCGAGCAGTACTTC. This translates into CASTLSTSGNGEQYF.

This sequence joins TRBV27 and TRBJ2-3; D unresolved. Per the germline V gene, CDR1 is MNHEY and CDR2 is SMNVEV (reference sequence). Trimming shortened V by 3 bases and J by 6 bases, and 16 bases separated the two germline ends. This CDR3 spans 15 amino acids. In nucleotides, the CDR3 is TGTGCCAGCAGTTTTATGCCGGAACTACCGGATACGCAGTATTTT. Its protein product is CASSFMPELPDTQYF.

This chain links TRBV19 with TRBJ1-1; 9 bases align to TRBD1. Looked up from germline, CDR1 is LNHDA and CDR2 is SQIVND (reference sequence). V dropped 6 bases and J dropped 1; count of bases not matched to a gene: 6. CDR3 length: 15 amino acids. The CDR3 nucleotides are TGTGCCAGTAGCATTGAACAGGGGGCGAACACTGAAGCTTTCTTT. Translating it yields CASSIEQGANTEAFF.

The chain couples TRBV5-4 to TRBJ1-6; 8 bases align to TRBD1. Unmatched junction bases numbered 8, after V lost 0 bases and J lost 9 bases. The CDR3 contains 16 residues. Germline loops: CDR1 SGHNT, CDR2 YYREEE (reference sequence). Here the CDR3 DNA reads TGTGCCAGCAGCTTGGGTTTTCAGGGGGCAGGTTCACCCCTCCACTTT. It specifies CASSLGFQGAGSPLHF.

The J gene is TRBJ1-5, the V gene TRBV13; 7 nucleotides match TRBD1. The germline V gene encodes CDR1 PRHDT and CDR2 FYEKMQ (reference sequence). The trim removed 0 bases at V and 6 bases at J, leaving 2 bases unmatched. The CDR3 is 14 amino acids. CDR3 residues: CASSLGRGSQPQHF. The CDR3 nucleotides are TGTGCCAGCAGCTTAGGCAGGGGGAGTCAGCCCCAGCATTTT.

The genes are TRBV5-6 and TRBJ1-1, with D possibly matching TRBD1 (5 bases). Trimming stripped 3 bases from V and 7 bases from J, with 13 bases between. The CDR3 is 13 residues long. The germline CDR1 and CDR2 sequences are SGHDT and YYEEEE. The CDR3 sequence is CASSWGGLGEAFF. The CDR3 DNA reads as TGTGCCAGCAGCTGGGGGGGACTGGGTGAAGCTTTCTTT.

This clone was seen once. For the CDR3, the DNA is TGTGCCAGCAGCTTCGGAGCGGGAGGAGGGACAGATACGCAGTATTTT. This translates into CASSFGAGGGTDTQYF. The V call is TRBV7-3, the J call TRBJ2-3, with 9 bases aligning to TRBD2. The CDR3 runs to 16 residues. With 3 bases clipped from V and 3 bases from J, the junction kept 7 bases outside the gene matches. Germline-derived CDR1 and CDR2 are SGHTA and FQGTGA.

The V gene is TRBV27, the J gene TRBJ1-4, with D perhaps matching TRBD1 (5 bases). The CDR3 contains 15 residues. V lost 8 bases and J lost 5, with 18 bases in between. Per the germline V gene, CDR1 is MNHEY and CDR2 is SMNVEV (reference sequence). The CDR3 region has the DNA TGTGCCAGCGGAGCAAACAGGTCGAAAAATGAAAAACTGTTTTTT. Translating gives CASGANRSKNEKLFF.

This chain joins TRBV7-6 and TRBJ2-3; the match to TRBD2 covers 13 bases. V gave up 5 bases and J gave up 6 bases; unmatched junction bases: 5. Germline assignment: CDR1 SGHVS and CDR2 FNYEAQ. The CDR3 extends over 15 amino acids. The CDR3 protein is CASSPGTSGVDTQYF. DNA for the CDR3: TGTGCCAGCAGCCCCGGGACTAGCGGGGTGGATACGCAGTATTTT.

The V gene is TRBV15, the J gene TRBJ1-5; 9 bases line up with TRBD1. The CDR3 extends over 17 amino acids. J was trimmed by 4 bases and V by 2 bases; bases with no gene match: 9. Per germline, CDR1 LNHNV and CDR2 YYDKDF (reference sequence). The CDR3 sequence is CATSRLPGQGTNQPQHF. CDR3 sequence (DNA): TGTGCCACCAGCAGATTACCGGGACAGGGAACGAATCAGCCCCAGCATTTT.

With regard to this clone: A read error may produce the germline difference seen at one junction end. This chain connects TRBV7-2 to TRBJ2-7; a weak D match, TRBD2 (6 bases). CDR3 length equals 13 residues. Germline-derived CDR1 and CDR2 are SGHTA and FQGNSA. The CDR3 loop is CASSLEGSYEQHF. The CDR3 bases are TGTGCCAGCAGCCTGGAGGGGTCCTACGAGCAGCACTTC. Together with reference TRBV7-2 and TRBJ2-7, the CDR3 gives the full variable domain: GAGVSQSPSNKVTEKGKDVELRCDPISGHTALYWYRQSLGQGLEFLIYFQGNSAPDKSGLPSDRFSAERTGGSVSTLTIQRTQQEDSAVYLCASSLEGSYEQHFGPGTRLTVT.

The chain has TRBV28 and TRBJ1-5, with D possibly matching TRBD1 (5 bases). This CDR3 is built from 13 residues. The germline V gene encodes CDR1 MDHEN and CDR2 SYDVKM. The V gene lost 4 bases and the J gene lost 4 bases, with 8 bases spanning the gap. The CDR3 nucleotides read TGTGCCAGCAGTTGGTCAGGGAATCAGCCCCAGCATTTT. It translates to CASSWSGNQPQHF.